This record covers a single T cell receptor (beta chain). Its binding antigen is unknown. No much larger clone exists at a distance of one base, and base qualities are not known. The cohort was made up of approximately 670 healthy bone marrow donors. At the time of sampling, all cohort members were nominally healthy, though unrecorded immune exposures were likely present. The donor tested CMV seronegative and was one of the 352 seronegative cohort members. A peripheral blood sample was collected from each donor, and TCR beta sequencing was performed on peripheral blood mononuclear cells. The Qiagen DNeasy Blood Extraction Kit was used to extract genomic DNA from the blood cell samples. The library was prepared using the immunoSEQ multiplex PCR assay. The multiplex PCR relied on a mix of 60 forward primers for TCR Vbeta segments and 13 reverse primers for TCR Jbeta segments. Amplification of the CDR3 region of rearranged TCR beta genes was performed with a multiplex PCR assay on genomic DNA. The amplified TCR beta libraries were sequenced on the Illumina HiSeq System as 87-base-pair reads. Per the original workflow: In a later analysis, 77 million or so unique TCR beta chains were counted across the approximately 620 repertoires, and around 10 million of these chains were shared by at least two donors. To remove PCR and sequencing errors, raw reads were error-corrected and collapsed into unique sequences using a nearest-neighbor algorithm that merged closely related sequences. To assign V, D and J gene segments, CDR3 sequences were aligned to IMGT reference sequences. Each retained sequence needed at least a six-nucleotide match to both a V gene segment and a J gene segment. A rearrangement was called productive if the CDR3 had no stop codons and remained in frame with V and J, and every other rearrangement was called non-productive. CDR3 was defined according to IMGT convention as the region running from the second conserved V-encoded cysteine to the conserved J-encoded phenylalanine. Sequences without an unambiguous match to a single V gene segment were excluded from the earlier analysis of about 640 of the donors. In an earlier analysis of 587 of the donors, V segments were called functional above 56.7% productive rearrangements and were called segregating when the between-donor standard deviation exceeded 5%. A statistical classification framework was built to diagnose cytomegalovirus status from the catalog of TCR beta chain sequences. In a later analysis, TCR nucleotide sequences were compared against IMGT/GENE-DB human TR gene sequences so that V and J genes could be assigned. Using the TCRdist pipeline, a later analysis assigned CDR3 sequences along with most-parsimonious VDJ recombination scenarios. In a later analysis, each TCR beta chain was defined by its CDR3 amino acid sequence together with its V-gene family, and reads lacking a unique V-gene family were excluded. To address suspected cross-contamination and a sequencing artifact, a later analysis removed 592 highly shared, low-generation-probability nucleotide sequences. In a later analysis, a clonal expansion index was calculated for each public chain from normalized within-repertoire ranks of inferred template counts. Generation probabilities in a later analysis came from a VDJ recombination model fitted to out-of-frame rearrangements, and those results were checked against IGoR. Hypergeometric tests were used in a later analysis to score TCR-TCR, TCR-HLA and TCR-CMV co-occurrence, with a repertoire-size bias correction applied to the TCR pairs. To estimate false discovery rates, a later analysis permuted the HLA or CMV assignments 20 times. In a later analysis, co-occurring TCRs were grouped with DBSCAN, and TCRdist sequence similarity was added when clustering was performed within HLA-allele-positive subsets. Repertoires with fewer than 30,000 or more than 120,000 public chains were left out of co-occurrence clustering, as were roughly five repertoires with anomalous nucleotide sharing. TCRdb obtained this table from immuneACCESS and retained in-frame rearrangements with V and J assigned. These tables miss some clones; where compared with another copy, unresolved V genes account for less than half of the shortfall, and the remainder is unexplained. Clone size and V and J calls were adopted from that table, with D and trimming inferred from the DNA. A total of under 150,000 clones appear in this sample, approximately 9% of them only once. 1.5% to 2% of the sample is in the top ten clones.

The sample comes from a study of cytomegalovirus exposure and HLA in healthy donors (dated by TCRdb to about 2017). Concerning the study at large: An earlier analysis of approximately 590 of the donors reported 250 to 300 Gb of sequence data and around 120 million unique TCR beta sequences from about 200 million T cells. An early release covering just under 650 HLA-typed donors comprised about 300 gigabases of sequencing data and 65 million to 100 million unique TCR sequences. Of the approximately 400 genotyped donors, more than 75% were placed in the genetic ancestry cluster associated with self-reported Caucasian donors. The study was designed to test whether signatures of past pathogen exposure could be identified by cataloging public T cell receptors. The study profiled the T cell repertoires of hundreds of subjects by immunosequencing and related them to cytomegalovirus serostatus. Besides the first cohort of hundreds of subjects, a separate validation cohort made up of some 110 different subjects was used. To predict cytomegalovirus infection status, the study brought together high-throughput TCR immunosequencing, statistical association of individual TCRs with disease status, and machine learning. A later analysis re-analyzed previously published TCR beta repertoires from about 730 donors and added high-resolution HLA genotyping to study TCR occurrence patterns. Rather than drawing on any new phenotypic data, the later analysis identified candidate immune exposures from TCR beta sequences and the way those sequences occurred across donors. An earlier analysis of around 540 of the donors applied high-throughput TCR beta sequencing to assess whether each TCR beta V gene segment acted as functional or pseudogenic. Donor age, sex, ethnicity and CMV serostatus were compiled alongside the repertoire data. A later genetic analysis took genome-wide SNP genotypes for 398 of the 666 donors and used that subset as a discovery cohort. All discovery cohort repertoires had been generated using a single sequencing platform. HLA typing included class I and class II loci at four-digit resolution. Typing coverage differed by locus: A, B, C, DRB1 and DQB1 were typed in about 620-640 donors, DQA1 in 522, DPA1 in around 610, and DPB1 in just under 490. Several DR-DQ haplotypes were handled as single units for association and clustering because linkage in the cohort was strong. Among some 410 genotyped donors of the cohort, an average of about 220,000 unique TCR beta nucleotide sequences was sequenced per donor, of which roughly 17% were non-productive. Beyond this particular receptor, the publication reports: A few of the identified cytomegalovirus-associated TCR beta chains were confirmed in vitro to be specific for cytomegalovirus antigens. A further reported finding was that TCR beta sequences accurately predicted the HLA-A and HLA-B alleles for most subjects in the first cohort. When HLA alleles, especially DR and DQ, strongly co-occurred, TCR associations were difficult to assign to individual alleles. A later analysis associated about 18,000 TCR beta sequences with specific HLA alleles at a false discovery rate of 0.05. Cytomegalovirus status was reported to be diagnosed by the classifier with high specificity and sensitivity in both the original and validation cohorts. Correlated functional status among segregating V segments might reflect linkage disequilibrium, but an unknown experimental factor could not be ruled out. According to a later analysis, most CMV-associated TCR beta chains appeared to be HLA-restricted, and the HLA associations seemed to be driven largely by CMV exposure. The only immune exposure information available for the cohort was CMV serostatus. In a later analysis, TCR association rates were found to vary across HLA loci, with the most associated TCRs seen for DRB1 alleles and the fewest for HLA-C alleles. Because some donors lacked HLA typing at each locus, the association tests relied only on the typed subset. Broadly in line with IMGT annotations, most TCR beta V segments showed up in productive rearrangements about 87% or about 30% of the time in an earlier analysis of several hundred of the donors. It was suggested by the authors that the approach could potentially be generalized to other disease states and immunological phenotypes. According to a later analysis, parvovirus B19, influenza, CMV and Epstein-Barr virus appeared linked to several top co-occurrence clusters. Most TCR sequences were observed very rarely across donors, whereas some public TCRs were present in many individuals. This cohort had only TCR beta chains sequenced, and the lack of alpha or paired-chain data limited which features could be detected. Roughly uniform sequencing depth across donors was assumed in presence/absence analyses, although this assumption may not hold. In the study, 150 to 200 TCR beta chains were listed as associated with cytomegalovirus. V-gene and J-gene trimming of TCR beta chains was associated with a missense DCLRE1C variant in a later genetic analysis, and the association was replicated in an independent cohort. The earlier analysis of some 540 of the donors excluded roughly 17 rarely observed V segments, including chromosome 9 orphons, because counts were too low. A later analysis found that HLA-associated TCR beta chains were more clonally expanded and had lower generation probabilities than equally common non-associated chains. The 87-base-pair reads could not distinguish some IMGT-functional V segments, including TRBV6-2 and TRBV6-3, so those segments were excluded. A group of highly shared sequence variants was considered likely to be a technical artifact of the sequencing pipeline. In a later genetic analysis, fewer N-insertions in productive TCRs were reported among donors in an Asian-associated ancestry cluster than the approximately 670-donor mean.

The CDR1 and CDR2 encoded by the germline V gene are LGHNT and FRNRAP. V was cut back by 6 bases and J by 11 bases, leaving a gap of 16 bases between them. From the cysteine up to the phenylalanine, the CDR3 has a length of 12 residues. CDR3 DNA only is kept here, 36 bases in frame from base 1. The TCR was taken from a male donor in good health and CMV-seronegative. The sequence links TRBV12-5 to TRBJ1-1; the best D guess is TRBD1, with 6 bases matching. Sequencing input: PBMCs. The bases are TGTGCTAGTGGCCGGGACACCTCGGGGGCTTTCTTT. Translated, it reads CASGRDTSGAFF.